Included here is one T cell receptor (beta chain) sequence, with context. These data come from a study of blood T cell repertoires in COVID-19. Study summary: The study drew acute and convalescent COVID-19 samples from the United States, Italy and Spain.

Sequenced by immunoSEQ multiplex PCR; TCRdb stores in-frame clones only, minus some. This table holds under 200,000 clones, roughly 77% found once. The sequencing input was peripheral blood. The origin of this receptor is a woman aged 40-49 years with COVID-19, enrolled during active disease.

The CDR3 here is CASSFFSLGEVEKLFF. In DNA, the CDR3 is TGTGCCAGCAGCTTCTTTTCGCTCGGCGAGGTGGAAAAACTGTTTTTT. The rearrangement links TRBV5-6 to TRBJ1-4; D remains ambiguous. This CDR3 is 16 amino acids long. The V and J ends lost 2 bases and 8 bases respectively, with 19 bases between them. Per germline, CDR1 SGHDT and CDR2 YYEEEE.